Listed below are T cell receptor beta chains from one sample, sequenced in a study of HIV-infected patients and healthy controls. TCRdb re-called the 5' RACE reads through MiXCR, storing one row per CDR3 protein. The top ten clones hold just under 20% of a sample with 5,000 to 5,500 distinct CDR3 sequences, less than 9% of them seen once. Sequencing was performed on blood, taken before antiretroviral therapy. These receptors were collected from an adult with HIV infection. Each CDR3 is given with its conserved first and last residue. Each record gives: clone size, D gene, V gene, J gene, CDR3 DNA, CDR3 protein. A D gene is named only where the DNA matches it firmly. Clone size is stated in some rows and not others, as once, few, many or a class when expanded.

abundance: .
d_gene: TRBD2
v_gene: TRBV7-9
j_gene: TRBJ2-2
CDR3nt: TGTGCCATAACGGGAGGGGAGTACACCGGGGAGCTGTTTTTT
CDR3aa: CAITGGEYTGELFF

abundance: many
d_gene: .
v_gene: TRBV11-1
j_gene: TRBJ1-1
CDR3nt: TGTGCCAGCAGCCTAACGGACAGTATGAACACTGAAGCTTTCTTT
CDR3aa: CASSLTDSMNTEAFF

abundance: medium-sized
d_gene: TRBD2
v_gene: TRBV7-8
j_gene: TRBJ2-2
CDR3nt: TGTGCCAGCAGCTTAGCGCGACTAGCAGAAAACACCGGGGAGCTGTTTTTT
CDR3aa: CASSLARLAENTGELFF

abundance: many
d_gene: .
v_gene: TRBV12-3/TRBV12-4
j_gene: TRBJ1-2
CDR3nt: TGTGCCAGCATGGTTTGGGGGGCCCATGGCTACACCTTC
CDR3aa: CASMVWGAHGYTF

abundance: many
d_gene: TRBD1
v_gene: TRBV7-2
j_gene: TRBJ2-5
CDR3nt: TGTGCCAGCAGCCGGGACAGATTCCAAGAGACCCAGTACTTC
CDR3aa: CASSRDRFQETQYF

abundance: many
d_gene: .
v_gene: TRBV4-1
j_gene: TRBJ2-1
CDR3nt: TGCGCCAGCAGCCACCGGGACTTGTTCGTCAATGAGCAGTTCTTC
CDR3aa: CASSHRDLFVNEQFF

abundance: few
d_gene: TRBD2
v_gene: TRBV7-9
j_gene: TRBJ2-2
CDR3nt: TGTGCCAGCAGCTTTCCCAGCGGGGCGAACACCGGGGAGCTGTTTTTT
CDR3aa: CASSFPSGANTGELFF

abundance: many
d_gene: TRBD2
v_gene: TRBV7-9
j_gene: TRBJ2-5
CDR3nt: TGTGCCAGCAGCTTAGCGACGGGAGGGCAGGAGACCCAGTACTTC
CDR3aa: CASSLATGGQETQYF

abundance: many
d_gene: .
v_gene: TRBV27
j_gene: TRBJ1-2
CDR3nt: TGTGCCAGCAGTTTAGGTCCGTCGTTCCCGGTCGGTTATGGCTACACCTTC
CDR3aa: CASSLGPSFPVGYGYTF

abundance: medium-sized
d_gene: TRBD2
v_gene: TRBV27
j_gene: TRBJ2-3
CDR3nt: TGTGCCAGCAGTGATAGCGGGGGGGCCTCAGATACGCAGTATTTT
CDR3aa: CASSDSGGASDTQYF

abundance: many
d_gene: TRBD1
v_gene: TRBV28
j_gene: TRBJ2-1
CDR3nt: TGTGCCAGCAGTCCCGGACAGGGCCACAATGAGCAGTTCTTC
CDR3aa: CASSPGQGHNEQFF

abundance: many
d_gene: .
v_gene: TRBV20-1
j_gene: TRBJ2-2
CDR3nt: TGCAGTGCTAGAAGGGGGGGGGCGCGAACCGGGGAGCTGTTTTTT
CDR3aa: CSARRGGARTGELFF

abundance: medium-sized
d_gene: .
v_gene: TRBV6-5
j_gene: TRBJ2-5
CDR3nt: TGTGCCAGCAGTTACTCTACAGGGAAAGAGACCCAGTACTTC
CDR3aa: CASSYSTGKETQYF

abundance: medium-sized
d_gene: .
v_gene: TRBV6-1
j_gene: TRBJ2-3
CDR3nt: TGTGCCAGCACCAGAACCAGGGGCAACACAGATACGCAGTATTTT
CDR3aa: CASTRTRGNTDTQYF

abundance: many
d_gene: TRBD2
v_gene: TRBV5-6
j_gene: TRBJ2-3
CDR3nt: TGTGCCAGCAGCTTGGGGGGGACTAGTTCTGATACGCAGTATTTT
CDR3aa: CASSLGGTSSDTQYF

abundance: medium-sized
d_gene: .
v_gene: TRBV3-1
j_gene: TRBJ2-7
CDR3nt: TGTGCCAGCAGCCAAAACATCTACGAGCAGTACTTC
CDR3aa: CASSQNIYEQYF

abundance: many
d_gene: TRBD1
v_gene: TRBV19
j_gene: TRBJ2-3
CDR3nt: TGTGCCAGTGGGACAGGGAAGACCGATACAGATACGCAGTATTTT
CDR3aa: CASGTGKTDTDTQYF

abundance: medium-sized
d_gene: .
v_gene: TRBV7-9
j_gene: TRBJ2-7
CDR3nt: TGTGCCAGCAGCTTAGGCGGAACCTACGAGCAGTACTTC
CDR3aa: CASSLGGTYEQYF

abundance: .
d_gene: .
v_gene: TRBV12-3/TRBV12-4
j_gene: TRBJ2-1
CDR3nt: TGTGCCAGCAGTTTAAAGGTGCTAGCTGAGTTCTTC
CDR3aa: CASSLKVLAEFF

abundance: medium-sized
d_gene: .
v_gene: TRBV6-5
j_gene: TRBJ1-2
CDR3nt: TGTGCCAGCAGTTACTCAACCCACGGTAACTATGGCTACACCTTC
CDR3aa: CASSYSTHGNYGYTF

abundance: medium-sized
d_gene: .
v_gene: TRBV5-6
j_gene: TRBJ2-1
CDR3nt: TGTGCCAGCAGCTTGACGGCCCTAGGCGGCAATGAGCAGTTCTTC
CDR3aa: CASSLTALGGNEQFF

abundance: many
d_gene: .
v_gene: TRBV20-1
j_gene: TRBJ1-3
CDR3nt: TGCAGTGCTGGTGGCTCTGGAAACACCATATATTTT
CDR3aa: CSAGGSGNTIYF

abundance: many
d_gene: .
v_gene: TRBV25-1
j_gene: TRBJ2-5
CDR3nt: TGTGCCAGCAGTGAAGTCAGCACCCAAGAGACCCAGTACTTC
CDR3aa: CASSEVSTQETQYF

abundance: many
d_gene: TRBD2
v_gene: TRBV30
j_gene: TRBJ2-7
CDR3nt: TGTGCCTGGAGTCGGCTAGCGGCCTACTACGAGCAGTACTTC
CDR3aa: CAWSRLAAYYEQYF

abundance: medium-sized
d_gene: .
v_gene: TRBV5-1
j_gene: TRBJ2-5
CDR3nt: TGCGCCAGCCGGAGGGGTGAGGCAGAGACCCAGTACTTC
CDR3aa: CASRRGEAETQYF

abundance: medium-sized
d_gene: TRBD2
v_gene: TRBV7-3
j_gene: TRBJ2-5
CDR3nt: TGTGCCAGCAGCTTAGGTCCGGGGGGGCGCCAAGAGACCCAGTACTTC
CDR3aa: CASSLGPGGRQETQYF